This TCR beta chain appears in the sequencing data of a study of Graves' ophthalmopathy and Graves' hyperthyroidism. Study-wide results and caveats: Most expanded clonotypes from thyroid (those above 0.001 frequency) were also found in blood.

At least ten counts were recorded for this clonotype. Its specificity is not known. V was pared by 5 bases and J by 2 bases, with 25 bases between. Germline values: CDR1 MNHNS, CDR2 SASEGT. The CDR3 spans 19 residues. Beta-chain TCR CDR3 regions were amplified from RNA transcripts. Second-round multiplex PCR came after a first-round RT-PCR that employed HTBI primers. In TCRdb, the multiplex PCR reads were re-called with MiXCR into one record per CDR3 protein. The profile shows 220,000 or so distinct CDR3 sequences, around a fifth of them singletons. Active ophthalmopathy (CAS at least 3, NOSPECS at least 4), lasting under 3 months.

The sequence was collected from a woman in her forties or fifties with Graves' ophthalmopathy. Sample: peripheral blood. The chain employs TRBV6-1 and TRBJ1-5; D possibly corresponds to TRBD1 (6 bases). CDR3 amino acids: CASSKIPGTRGIGNQPQHF. CDR3 nucleotide sequence: TGTGCCAGCAGTAAAATCCCCGGGACAAGGGGCATCGGCAATCAGCCCCAGCATTTT.